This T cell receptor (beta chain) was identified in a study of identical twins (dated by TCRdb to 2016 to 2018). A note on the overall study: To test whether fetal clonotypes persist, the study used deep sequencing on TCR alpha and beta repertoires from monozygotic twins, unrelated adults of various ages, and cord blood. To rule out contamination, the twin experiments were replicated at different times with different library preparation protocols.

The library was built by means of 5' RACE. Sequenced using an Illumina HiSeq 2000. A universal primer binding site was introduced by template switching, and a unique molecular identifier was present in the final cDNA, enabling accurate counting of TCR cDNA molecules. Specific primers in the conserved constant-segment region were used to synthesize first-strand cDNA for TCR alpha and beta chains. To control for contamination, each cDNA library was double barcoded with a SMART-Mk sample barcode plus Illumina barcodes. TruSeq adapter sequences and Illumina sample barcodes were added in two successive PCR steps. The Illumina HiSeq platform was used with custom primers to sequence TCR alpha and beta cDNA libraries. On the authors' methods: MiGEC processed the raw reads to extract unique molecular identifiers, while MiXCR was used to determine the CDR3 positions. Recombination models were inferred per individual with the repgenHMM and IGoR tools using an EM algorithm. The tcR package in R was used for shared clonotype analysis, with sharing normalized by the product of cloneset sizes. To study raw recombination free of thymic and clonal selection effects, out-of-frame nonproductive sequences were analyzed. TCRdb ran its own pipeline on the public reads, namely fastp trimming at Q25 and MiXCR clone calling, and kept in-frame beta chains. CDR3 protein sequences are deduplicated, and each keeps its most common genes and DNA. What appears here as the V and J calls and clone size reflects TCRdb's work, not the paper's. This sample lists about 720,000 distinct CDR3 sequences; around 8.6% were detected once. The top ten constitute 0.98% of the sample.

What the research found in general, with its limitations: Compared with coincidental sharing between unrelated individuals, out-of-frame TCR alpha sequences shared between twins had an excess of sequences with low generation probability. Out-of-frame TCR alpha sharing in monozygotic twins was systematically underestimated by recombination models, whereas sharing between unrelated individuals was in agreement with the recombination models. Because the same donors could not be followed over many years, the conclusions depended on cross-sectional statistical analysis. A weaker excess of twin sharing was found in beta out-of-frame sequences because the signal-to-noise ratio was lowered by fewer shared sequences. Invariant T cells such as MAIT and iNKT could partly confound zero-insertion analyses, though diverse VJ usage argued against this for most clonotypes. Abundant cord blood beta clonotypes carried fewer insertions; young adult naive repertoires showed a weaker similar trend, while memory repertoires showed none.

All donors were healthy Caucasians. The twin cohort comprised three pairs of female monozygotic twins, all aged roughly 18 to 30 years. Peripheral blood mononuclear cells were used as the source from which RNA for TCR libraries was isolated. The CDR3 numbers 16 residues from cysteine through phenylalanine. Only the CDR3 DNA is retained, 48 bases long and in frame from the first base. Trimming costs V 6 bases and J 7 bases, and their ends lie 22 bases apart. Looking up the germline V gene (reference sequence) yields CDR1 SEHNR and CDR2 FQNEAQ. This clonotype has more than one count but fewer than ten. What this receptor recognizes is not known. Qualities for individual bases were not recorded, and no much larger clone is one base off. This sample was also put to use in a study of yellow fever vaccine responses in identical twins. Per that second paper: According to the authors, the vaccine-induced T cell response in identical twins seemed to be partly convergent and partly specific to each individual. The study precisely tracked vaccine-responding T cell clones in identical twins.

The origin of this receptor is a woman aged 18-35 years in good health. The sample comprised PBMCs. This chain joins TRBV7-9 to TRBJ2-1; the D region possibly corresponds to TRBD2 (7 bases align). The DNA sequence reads TGTGCCAGCAGATCGGCGATGGGGGGGGCTAGGAATGAGCAGTTCTTC. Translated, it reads CASRSAMGGARNEQFF.